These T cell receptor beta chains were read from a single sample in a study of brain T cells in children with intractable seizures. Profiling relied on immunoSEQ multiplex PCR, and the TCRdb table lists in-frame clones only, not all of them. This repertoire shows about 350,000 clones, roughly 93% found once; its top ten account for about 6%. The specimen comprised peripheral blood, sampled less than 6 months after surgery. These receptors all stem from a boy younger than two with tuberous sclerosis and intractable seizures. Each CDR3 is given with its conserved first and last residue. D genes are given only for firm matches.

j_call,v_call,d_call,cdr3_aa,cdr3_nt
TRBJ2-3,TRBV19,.,CASSIVLATDTQYF,TGTGCCAGTAGTATTGTCCTAGCCACAGATACGCAGTATTTT
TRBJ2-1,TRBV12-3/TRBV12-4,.,CASSLGGVNEQFF,TGTGCCAGCAGTTTAGGGGGGGTCAATGAGCAGTTCTTC
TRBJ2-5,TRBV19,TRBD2,CASSMGWAGGPQETQYF,TGTGCCAGTAGTATGGGATGGGCGGGGGGCCCCCAAGAGACCCAGTACTTC
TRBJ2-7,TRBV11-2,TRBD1,CASSLRRTGADEQYF,TGTGCCAGCAGCTTAAGGAGGACAGGGGCCGACGAGCAGTACTTC
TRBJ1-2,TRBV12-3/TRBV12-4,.,CASTPGRNYGYTF,TGTGCCAGCACCCCGGGGCGTAACTATGGCTACACCTTC
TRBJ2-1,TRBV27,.,CASSSYGEQFF,TGTGCCAGCAGTTCATACGGGGAGCAGTTCTTC
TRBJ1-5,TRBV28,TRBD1,CASSSGLTPTGTGRSNQPQHF,TGTGCCAGCAGTTCCGGACTAACCCCTACAGGGACAGGGAGGAGCAATCAGCCCCAGCATTTT
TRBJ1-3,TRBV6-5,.,CASKGSHSGNTIYF,TGTGCCAGCAAGGGCTCCCACTCTGGAAACACCATATATTTT
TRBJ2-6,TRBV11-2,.,CASSSLDIRGYSGANVLTF,TGTGCCAGCAGCTCCCTAGACATCAGGGGATACTCTGGGGCCAACGTCCTGACTTTC
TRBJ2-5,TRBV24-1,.,CATSDWQTQYF,TGTGCCACCAGTGATTGGCAGACCCAGTACTTC
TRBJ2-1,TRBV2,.,CASRADRTLNEQFF,TGTGCCAGCAGGGCCGACAGGACCCTGAATGAGCAGTTCTTC
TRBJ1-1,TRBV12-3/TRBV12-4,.,CASSLHKGLEAFF,TGTGCCAGCAGTTTGCATAAGGGATTAGAAGCTTTCTTT
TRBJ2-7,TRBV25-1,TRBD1,CASRGTAREQYF,TGTGCCAGCAGGGGGACAGCTCGCGAGCAGTACTTC
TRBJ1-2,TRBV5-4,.,CASSSTFSTGQNGYTF,TGTGCCAGCAGCTCGACCTTCTCGACAGGTCAAAATGGCTACACCTTC
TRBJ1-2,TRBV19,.,CASRSGEGYGYTF,TGTGCCAGCAGGTCGGGGGAAGGGTATGGCTACACCTTC
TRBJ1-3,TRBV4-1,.,CASSPRIRDTFSGNTIYF,TGCGCCAGCAGCCCAAGAATCCGGGACACTTTCTCTGGAAACACCATATATTTT
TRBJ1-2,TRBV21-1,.,CASSKEVTFKGQPSRYGYTF,TGTGCCAGCAGCAAAGAGGTGACATTCAAAGGACAGCCCTCTAGGTATGGCTACACCTTC
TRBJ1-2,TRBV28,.,CASSFSSGYTF,TGTGCCAGCAGTTTTTCCTCCGGCTACACCTTC